One and the same sample provided the 25 T cell receptor beta chains below, sequenced in a study of CD8 T cells in Susac syndrome. Random hexamers were used to reverse transcribe about 0.45 to 1 ug of RNA. Each CDR3 protein is one row after TCRdb ran MiXCR on the immunoSEQ multiplex PCR reads. Here the sample spans fewer than 350,000 distinct CDR3 sequences, about 92% being singletons. Sequencing was done on a sample of CD4+ T cells from PBMCs. The receptors were gathered from a human donor with multiple sclerosis.

This clonotype has a single count. The chain couples TRBV12-3 or TRBV12-4 to TRBJ1-2; possible D gene TRBD1, 5 bases. The CDR3 is 14 amino acids. Deletions cut 6 bases from V and 5 bases from J, with 16 bases between. CDR3 coding DNA: TGTGCCAGCAGCCGCGGCGCCTGGGGGTATGGCTACACCTTC. Its protein is CASSRGAWGYGYTF.

The chain combines TRBV2 with TRBJ1-1; a weak D match, TRBD1 (5 bases). Germline CDR1 SNHLY, CDR2 FYNNEI. V shed 4 bases and J shed 6 bases, with 9 bases lying between them. The CDR3 covers 12 residues. The CDR3 region has the DNA TGTGCCAGCAGTGTGAGAGGGGCTGAAGCTTTCTTT. Its protein product is CASSVRGAEAFF.

The J gene is TRBJ2-7, the V gene TRBV5-1; 16 bases match TRBD2. The length of the CDR3 is 17 residues. With 3 bases clipped from V and 0 bases from J, the junction kept 3 bases outside the gene matches. Per germline, CDR1 SGHRS and CDR2 YFSETQ. The CDR3 coding sequence is TGCGCCAGCAGCTATGGGACTAGCGGGGGGGTCTCCTACGAGCAGTACTTC. Its protein product is CASSYGTSGGVSYEQYF.

This clonotype was seen once. This sequence joins TRBV7-9 and TRBJ1-1; D unresolved. The V end was cut by 1 base, the J end by 1 base, with 13 bases between. The CDR3 has 16 residues. Germline V lookup: CDR1 SEHNR, CDR2 FQNEAQ (reference sequence). DNA of the CDR3: TGTGCCAGCAGCTTAGGGTCCAGGTCGGGGAACACTGAAGCTTTCTTT. The encoded protein is CASSLGSRSGNTEAFF.

The rearrangement links TRBV4-2 to TRBJ2-2; 7 bases fit TRBD2. The germline V gene has CDR1 LGHNA and CDR2 YNFKEQ. Trimming at V came to 0 bases and at J to 4 bases, leaving 8 bases not matched to a gene. The CDR3 has 17 amino acids. The CDR3 DNA reads as TGTGCCAGCAGCCAAGATATCGCGGGAGTGTTCACCGGGGAGCTGTTTTTT. Its protein product is CASSQDIAGVFTGELFF.

The V call is TRBV3-1, the J call TRBJ2-2; D gene unclear. CDR1 is LGHDT, CDR2 YNNKEL, per germline (reference sequence). The V end lost 7 bases, the J end lost 2 bases, and 11 bases lay between the germline ends. This CDR3 has 14 amino acids. CDR3 in DNA: TGTGCCAGCAACCCTAGGAGCAACACCGGGGAGCTGTTTTTT. It specifies CASNPRSNTGELFF.

The chain uses TRBV6-2 or TRBV6-3 and TRBJ1-1; 8 bases line up with TRBD1. The J segment lost 5 bases and the V segment lost 10 bases, leaving 12 bases of the junction unmatched. Germline V gene lookup returns CDR1 MNHEY and CDR2 SVGEGT. The CDR3 runs to 14 residues. CDR3 region: CATSQGADRTEAFF. For the CDR3, the DNA is TGTGCCACGTCCCAGGGGGCGGATCGAACTGAAGCTTTCTTT.

The chain uses TRBV5-1 and TRBJ1-1; D unresolved. Trimming stripped 7 bases from V and 0 bases from J, with 10 bases between. The CDR3 contains 13 residues. Looked up from germline, CDR1 is SGHRS and CDR2 is YFSETQ. The CDR3 region is CASGFLMNTEAFF. Here the CDR3 DNA reads TGCGCCAGCGGATTCCTTATGAACACTGAAGCTTTCTTT.

V and J are TRBV7-3 and TRBJ1-1; D ambiguous. The CDR3 spans 14 residues. CDR1 is SGHTA and CDR2 is FQGTGA in the germline V gene. V lost 4 bases, J lost 3 bases, and 12 bases lay in between. CDR3 region: CASSSTIGHTEAFF. CDR3 nucleotide sequence: TGTGCCAGCAGCTCGACCATAGGCCACACTGAAGCTTTCTTT. The full variable domain, in which reference TRBV7-3 and TRBJ1-1 provide the parts outside the CDR3, is GAGVSQTPSNKVTEKGKYVELRCDPISGHTALYWYRQSLGQGPEFLIYFQGTGAADDSGLPNDRFFAVRPEGSVSTLKIQRTERGDSAVYLCASSSTIGHTEAFFGQGTRLTVV.

This clonotype appeared a single time. V is TRBV3-1 and J is TRBJ1-2; no clear D gene. Germline CDR1 LGHDT, CDR2 YNNKEL (reference sequence). The CDR3 has 11 amino acids. Trimming pared 0 bases from V and 8 bases from J, leaving 4 bases between. CDR3 nucleotide sequence: TGTGCCAGCAGCCAAGAGGAGGGCTACACCTTC. This translates into CASSQEEGYTF.

The chain has TRBV6-2 or TRBV6-3 and TRBJ2-2; TRBD1 is a possible D gene (6 bases). The CDR3 covers 16 residues. CDR1 is MNHEY, CDR2 SVGEGT, per germline. V was shortened by 7 bases and J by 6 bases, with 21 bases between the two germline ends. CDR3 amino acids: CASTSLDSAPPGELFF. Here the CDR3 DNA reads TGTGCCAGCACCTCGCTGGACAGTGCACCCCCCGGGGAGCTGTTTTTT.

The chain is built from TRBV4-3 and TRBJ2-1, with 10 nucleotides matching TRBD2. V gave up 1 base and J gave up 2 bases; unmatched junction bases: 8. This CDR3 contains 18 residues. CDR1 is LGHNA and CDR2 is YSLEER in the germline V gene. The CDR3 DNA follows: TGCGCCAGCAGCCAAGGGCTTGTGGGACTAGCGCCCTACAATGAGCAGTTCTTC. This codes for CASSQGLVGLAPYNEQFF.

The rearrangement uses TRBV30 and TRBJ2-1; TRBD2 might be the D (5 bases). V dropped 0 bases and J dropped 3 bases, with 12 bases sitting between them. Per the germline V gene, CDR1 is GTSNPN and CDR2 is SVGIG (reference sequence). The CDR3 has 15 amino acids. In DNA, the CDR3 is TGTGCCTGGAGTGTACGTGGGAGCGTCTACAATGAGCAGTTCTTC. Translating gives CAWSVRGSVYNEQFF.

The chain couples TRBV7-9 to TRBJ2-7; weak D call: TRBD2 (6 bases). Germline V lookup: CDR1 SEHNR, CDR2 FQNEAQ (reference sequence). V lost 3 bases, J lost 4 bases, and 13 bases lay in between. The CDR3 is made up of 14 amino acids. DNA for the CDR3: TGTGCCAGCAGCTTCCCCGGGGGATTTTACGAGCAGTACTTC. Amino acids: CASSFPGGFYEQYF.

The J gene is TRBJ2-4, the V gene TRBV20-1, with 11 bases matching TRBD1. This CDR3 spans 15 amino acids. V shed 0 bases, J shed 6 bases, and the junction held 4 bases outside the gene matches. Germline lookup yields CDR1 DFQATT and CDR2 SNEGSKA (reference sequence). The CDR3 is CSARDWDRGGNIQYF. In DNA form, the CDR3 reads TGCAGTGCTAGAGACTGGGACAGGGGGGGAAACATTCAGTACTTC.

The chain uses TRBV27 and TRBJ1-2; 8 bases fit TRBD1. Trimming took 5 bases from V and 3 from J; bases not matched to a gene: 8. The CDR3 consists of 15 residues. From germline, CDR1 is MNHEY and CDR2 SMNVEV (reference sequence). In nucleotides, the CDR3 is TGTGCCAGCAGTCCCCAGGGGGCGGCTGACTATGGCTACACCTTC. Translated: CASSPQGAADYGYTF.

This chain connects TRBV27 to TRBJ2-7; 8 nucleotides align to TRBD1. The CDR3 covers 16 residues. Germline V gene data show CDR1 as MNHEY and CDR2 as SMNVEV (reference sequence). Trimming at V came to 5 bases and at J to 0 bases, leaving 9 bases not matched to a gene. The CDR3 DNA reads TGTGCCAGCAGTACAGACGGGACAGGAAGCTCCTACGAGCAGTACTTC. Translation: CASSTDGTGSSYEQYF.

This clonotype was detected only once. V gene TRBV29-1 combines with J gene TRBJ2-3; 9 bases are shared with TRBD2. Germline V gives CDR1 SQVTM, CDR2 ANQGSEA. The CDR3 covers 13 residues. For the CDR3, the DNA is TGCCTCAAAGGCGGGAGGGCCCCAGATACGCAGTATTTT. Residues: CLKGGRAPDTQYF.

The chain uses TRBV12-3 or TRBV12-4 and TRBJ1-6; 10 bases are a match to TRBD1. There are 13 residues in the CDR3. J lost 9 bases, V lost 6 bases, and 2 bases had no gene match. DNA of the CDR3: TGTGCCAGCAGCCGGACAGGGGGTTCACCCCTCCACTTT. Protein product: CASSRTGGSPLHF.

This sequence joins TRBV9 and TRBJ1-1, with D possibly TRBD1 on 6 matching bases. The germline V gene encodes CDR1 SGDLS and CDR2 YYNGEE. This CDR3 has 15 amino acids. V was trimmed by 2 bases and J by 0 bases, leaving 11 bases between them. CDR3 amino acids: CASSVIPGVNTEAFF. The CDR3 DNA reads as TGTGCCAGCAGCGTGATCCCAGGGGTGAACACTGAAGCTTTCTTT.

The chain has TRBV25-1 and TRBJ2-6; D unclear. This CDR3 has 18 residues. Trimming took off 8 bases at V and 0 bases at J, with 20 bases between the two ends. Germline CDR1 and CDR2: MGHDK and SYGVNS. The CDR3 DNA sequence: TGTGCCAGCCAGGATACAGTGTCTTGGAGCTCTGGGGCCAACGTCCTGACTTTC. Translation: CASQDTVSWSSGANVLTF.

J is TRBJ2-2 and V is TRBV2; 7 bases are shared with TRBD2. CDR3 size: 15 residues. The V segment lost 5 bases and the J segment 2 bases; nucleotides outside the gene matches: 5. Germline loops: CDR1 SNHLY, CDR2 FYNNEI. Here the CDR3 reads CASSRDYTNTGELFF. In nucleotides, the CDR3 is TGTGCCAGCAGTCGGGACTATACAAACACCGGGGAGCTGTTTTTT.

This chain connects TRBV20-1 to TRBJ2-7; tentatively, D is TRBD1 (5 bases). The CDR3 has 14 amino acids. V was clipped by 8 bases and J by 0 bases, with 17 bases between them. Per the germline V gene, CDR1 is DFQATT and CDR2 is SNEGSKA (reference sequence). The CDR3, as DNA: TGCAGTCCCAAGGCGACAGTCGTCTCCTACGAGCAGTACTTC. Amino acid sequence: CSPKATVVSYEQYF.

The rearrangement joins TRBV30 to TRBJ1-2; tentative D call: TRBD1 (6 bases). Trimming stripped 4 bases from V and 4 bases from J, with 13 bases between. There are 13 residues in the CDR3. Germline-derived CDR1 and CDR2 are GTSNPN and SVGIG (reference sequence). The CDR3: CAWTADSFYGYTF. For the CDR3, the DNA is TGTGCCTGGACCGCGGACAGTTTCTATGGCTACACCTTC.

The rearrangement joins TRBV5-1 to TRBJ2-2, with TRBD1 matching over 7 bases. V gave up 4 bases and J gave up 5 bases; unmatched junction bases: 11. Germline assignment: CDR1 SGHRS and CDR2 YFSETQ. There are 16 residues in the CDR3. As DNA, the CDR3 is TGCGCCAGCAGCCGCCGGGACAGCAGTATAACCGGGGAGCTGTTTTTT. Translation gives CASSRRDSSITGELFF.